This TCR beta chain was documented in a study of early stage breast cancer tumors (dated by TCRdb to 2016 to 2017). Regarding the study in general: Of the roughly 17 invasive breast tumors, around twelve were found to be estrogen receptor-positive, progesterone receptor-positive and HER2-negative. Of the roughly twelve ER+/PR+/HER2- tumors, eight were classified as invasive ductal carcinomas and four as invasive lobular carcinomas. On average, each sample had about 9.7-fold read coverage. Across all samples, 2,651,842 templates representing under 1.3 million unique clonotypes were detected. The full study reports these points: Tumors showed approximately 2.4-fold higher T cell density and higher clonality than adjacent normal breast tissue. Chain pairing and functional markers such as CD4, CD8 and FOXP3 were not captured by bulk genomic DNA sequencing of unsorted cells. Enriched TCRB sequences shared across patients were mostly commonly generated sequences, unlikely to play an important role in the tumor microenvironment. Repertoires from blood resembled normal breast more closely than tumor, and using blood as a reference for each tissue separated tumor from normal in about 85% of the 16 patients. Because the cohort was small, analysis by tumor subtype was not possible.

Regarding this clone: Its antigen is still unknown. No quality values exist for individual bases; no much larger clone is one base distant.

Trimming costs V 8 bases and J 1 base, and their ends lie 12 bases apart. CDR1 WSHSY and CDR2 SAAADI are derived from the germline V gene. The cysteine opens and the phenylalanine closes a CDR3 of 14 amino acids. The DNA shown is the 42-base CDR3, in frame from base 1. Every sample was amplified as two independent genomic DNA replicates, using 0.5 ug for blood and roughly 1.4 ug for tumor or normal breast. Following the manufacturer's instructions, the ImmunoSeq Intro kit was used to carry out TCRB sequencing on genomic DNA. For absolute quantification, the approximately 30-cycle multiplex PCR included proprietary primers along with spike-in control sequences. Single-end 150-bp reads were used to sequence an 87-bp fragment covering the CDR3 and the flanking V and J genes. Seven samples, each with two replicates, were multiplexed per lane of an Illumina MiSeq using version 3.0 chemistry. In the paper's pipeline: Raw data were processed by the vendor's proprietary pipeline, with both replicates merged into one result per sample. Clonotypes were defined as productive rearrangements sharing the V-gene family, CDR3 amino acid sequence and J-gene segment. To compute clonality, the normalized Shannon entropy (Pielou evenness) of TCRB abundances was subtracted from 1. T cell density was estimated as total templates divided by the number of input cells, with the number of input cells inferred from the DNA input amount. Total repertoire diversity and clonality were estimated with Recon using default parameters. A clonotype counted as tumor-enriched if its abundance in tumor exceeded 0.1% and was at least 32-fold higher than its abundance in normal breast. TCRdb provides this immuneACCESS table in a form limited to in-frame rearrangements. Some clones are lacking; in checked studies, under half of them reflect an unresolved V gene, and why the rest are absent is not known. The D gene and trimming were derived from the DNA, and the V and J assignments and clone size from that table. The sample table shows about 72,000 clones, and more than 65% are seen once. 3.5% of the sample rests with the top ten.

The study profiled bulk TCR beta-chain repertoires in matched peripheral blood, tumor and adjacent normal breast tissue taken from approximately 15 patients with early-stage breast cancer. Before surgery, roughly 4.5-11 mL of whole blood was collected into EDTA tubes and then processed within 2 hours. Ficoll-Paque centrifugation in SepMate-50 tubes was used to isolate peripheral blood mononuclear cells. For storage in liquid nitrogen, PBMCs were cryopreserved as aliquots of roughly 2 to 4.5 million cells in roughly 90% FBS with about 10% DMSO. Genomic DNA was extracted with the Qiagen AllPrep DNA/RNA Mini kit.

Sequenced input: blood. The V and J segments used are TRBV10-2 and TRBJ1-3; TRBD1 might be the D gene, on 5 matching bases. The sequence was obtained from a person aged 55 to 69 with breast cancer. The CDR3 region has the sequence CASGARTSGNTIYF. The sequenced DNA: TGCGCCAGCGGGGCGCGGACTTCTGGAAACACCATATATTTT.